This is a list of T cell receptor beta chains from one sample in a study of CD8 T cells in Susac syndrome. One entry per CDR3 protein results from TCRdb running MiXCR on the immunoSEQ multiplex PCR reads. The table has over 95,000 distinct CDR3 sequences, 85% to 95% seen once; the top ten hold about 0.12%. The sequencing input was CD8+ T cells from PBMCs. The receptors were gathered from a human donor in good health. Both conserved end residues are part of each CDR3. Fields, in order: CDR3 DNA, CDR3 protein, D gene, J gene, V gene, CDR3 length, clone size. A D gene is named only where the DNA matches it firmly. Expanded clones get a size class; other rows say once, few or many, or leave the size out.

TGTGCCAGCAGCCCCGCCCCCGGGGGCTACACCTTC | CASSPAPGGYTF | . | TRBJ1-2 | TRBV7-8 | 12 | .
TGTGCCAGCGCAGCGGGGGGACTGCAAGAGACCCAGTACTTC | CASAAGGLQETQYF | TRBD2 | TRBJ2-5 | TRBV7-2 | 14 | once
TGTGCCTGGAGTGTCTCCGGGGGGCGGGCTAATGAAAAACTGTTTTTT | CAWSVSGGRANEKLFF | . | TRBJ1-4 | TRBV30 | 16 | .
TGTGCCAGCTCACCACCTATCGGTTCAGGGTTAACCGAGCAGTTCTTC | CASSPPIGSGLTEQFF | . | TRBJ2-1 | TRBV18 | 16 | .
TGTGCCAGCAGCTTAGGGCCAGCGGGGCATGAGCAGTTCTTC | CASSLGPAGHEQFF | TRBD2 | TRBJ2-1 | TRBV11-3 | 14 | .
TGTGCCAGCAGCTTAGTTACGTACAGCGGCACTGAAGCTTTCTTT | CASSLVTYSGTEAFF | . | TRBJ1-1 | TRBV7-2 | 15 | .
TGTGCCAGCAAGGAGATTAGCACAGATACGCAGTATTTT | CASKEISTDTQYF | . | TRBJ2-3 | TRBV6-5 | 13 | .
TGTGCCAGCAGCTTGGTAAAAGGGGCCAATCAGCCCCAGCATTTT | CASSLVKGANQPQHF | . | TRBJ1-5 | TRBV7-2 | 15 | .
TGTGCCAGCAGCCGGTCCCCGCGGGACATTCAGTACTTC | CASSRSPRDIQYF | . | TRBJ2-4 | TRBV14 | 13 | .
TGTGCCAGTACCGAGGACAGGGGGCTTACTGAAGCTTTCTTT | CASTEDRGLTEAFF | TRBD1 | TRBJ1-1 | TRBV19 | 14 | .